A single sample is the source of the 27 T cell receptor beta chains below, sequenced in a study of blood T cells in healthy people across ages (dated by TCRdb to between 2015 and 2016). The library was produced with 5' RACE. The sample was run on an Illumina HiSeq 2500. The second PCR ran for about 7 to 11 cycles and used a J-beta primer mix along with a sample-barcoded 5' primer. TCRdb trimmed public reads at Q25 via fastp, called clones via MiXCR and kept in-frame beta chains. Every entry covers one CDR3 protein and lists the most common genes and DNA from its rows. Counted in this sample were hundreds of thousands of distinct CDR3 sequences; 45% to 65% of them appeared once. The top ten constitute around 37% of the sample. Sequencing input: blood. The source is a man between 60 and 75 years old in good health.

This clonotype was counted many times. The chain employs TRBV29-1 and TRBJ1-4; no firm D call. The CDR3 loop spans 13 amino acids. Germline loops: CDR1 SQVTM, CDR2 ANQGSEA. Trimming pared 4 bases from V and 0 bases from J, leaving 6 bases between. The CDR3 region has the DNA TGCAGCGTTGGTGGGGCAACTAATGAAAAACTGTTTTTT. It translates to CSVGGATNEKLFF.

This clonotype was recorded a few times. The J gene is TRBJ2-3, the V gene TRBV7-9; perhaps D is TRBD1 or TRBD2 (5 bases each). The CDR3 totals 15 residues. V dropped 6 bases and J dropped 7 bases, with 20 bases sitting between them. The germline CDR1 and CDR2 sequences are SEHNR and FQNEAQ (reference sequence). The chain's CDR3 is CASSPTGAGSNTQYF. CDR3 sequence (DNA): TGTGCCAGCAGTCCAACCGGGGCAGGGTCGAATACGCAGTATTTT.

This clonotype was counted a few times. The CDR3 reads CSARDPGPGETQYF. In DNA, the CDR3 is TGCAGTGCTAGAGATCCAGGCCCGGGGGAGACCCAGTACTTC. The rearrangement joins TRBV20-1 to TRBJ2-5, with D possibly matching TRBD2 (5 bases). V was shortened by 0 bases and J by 5 bases, with 13 bases between the two germline ends. The CDR3 totals 14 residues. Germline-derived CDR1 and CDR2 are DFQATT and SNEGSKA (reference sequence).

The chain joins TRBV20-1 to TRBJ2-1; 10 bases align to TRBD1. CDR3 size: 14 residues. With V trimmed by 0 bases and J by 10 bases, 6 bases remained unmatched. Germline lookup yields CDR1 DFQATT and CDR2 SNEGSKA (reference sequence). CDR3 protein: CSARETRTGGEQFF. The CDR3, as DNA: TGCAGTGCTAGAGAAACCCGGACAGGGGGGGAGCAGTTCTTC.

The CDR3 nucleotides are TGTGCCAGCAGTTTAACCATGGGGGGACACGGCTACACCTTC. This sequence encodes CASSLTMGGHGYTF. The chain has TRBV28 and TRBJ1-2; weak D call: TRBD1 (6 bases). The CDR3 is made up of 14 amino acids. V shed 2 bases and J shed 8 bases, with 15 bases lying between them. The germline V gene has CDR1 MDHEN and CDR2 SYDVKM.

This chain connects TRBV12-3 or TRBV12-4 to TRBJ2-5; possibly TRBD2 for D (7 bases). The CDR3 is made up of 16 amino acids. Trimming stripped 6 bases from V and 2 bases from J, with 19 bases between. The CDR3: CASRKVGGGTQETQYF. In DNA, the CDR3 is TGTGCCAGCAGGAAAGTGGGGGGGGGGACACAAGAGACCCAGTACTTC.

The V and J genes are TRBV4-2 and TRBJ1-5, with a tentative D call TRBD1 (6 bases). From germline, CDR1 is LGHNA and CDR2 YNFKEQ. This CDR3 spans 16 amino acids. V shed 0 bases and J shed 7 bases, with 16 bases lying between them. DNA of the CDR3: TGTGCCAGCAGCCAAGATAGGACAGCCGATAACCAGCCCCAGCATTTT. Translating gives CASSQDRTADNQPQHF.

This chain uses TRBV25-1 with TRBJ1-6; possibly TRBD1 for D (6 bases). The CDR3 has 16 residues. Trimming removed 6 bases at V and 2 bases at J, with 14 bases between. Germline CDR1 and CDR2: MGHDK and SYGVNS. The CDR3 DNA reads TGTGCCAGCAGCAAAGAGGGGGGGACCTATAATTCACCCCTCCACTTT. This gives the protein CASSKEGGTYNSPLHF.

The chain employs TRBV11-2 and TRBJ1-1; D not resolved. CDR3 size: 11 residues. Germline loops: CDR1 SGHAT, CDR2 FQNNGV. Trimming took off 0 bases at V and 7 bases at J, with 3 bases between the two ends. The CDR3 loop is CASSLEGEAFF. CDR3 bases: TGTGCCAGCAGCTTAGAGGGTGAAGCTTTCTTT.

This clonotype occurred a few times. The gene calls are TRBV18 and TRBJ1-2; 9 nucleotides align to TRBD1. The ends lost 4 bases at V and 2 bases at J; junction bases unmatched: 8. CDR3 length equals 16 residues. Germline-derived CDR1 and CDR2 are KGHSH and LQKENI. This CDR3 reads CASSQTGGASNYGYTF. The CDR3, as DNA: TGTGCCAGCTCACAGACAGGGGGTGCCTCCAACTATGGCTACACCTTC.

This CDR3 reads CASSPWTSGGADTQYF. CDR3 DNA sequence: TGTGCCAGCAGCCCCTGGACTAGCGGGGGGGCAGATACGCAGTATTTT. This chain uses TRBV3-1 with TRBJ2-3; 15 bases map to TRBD2. The CDR3 is 16 residues long. Germline values: CDR1 LGHDT, CDR2 YNNKEL (reference sequence). Unmatched junction bases numbered 3, after V lost 4 bases and J lost 4 bases.

The chain combines TRBV7-9 with TRBJ1-2, with D uncertain. Germline CDR1 SEHNR, CDR2 FQNEAQ (reference sequence). The CDR3 contains 13 residues. Trimming shortened V by 5 bases and J by 7 bases, and 14 bases separated the two germline ends. The CDR3 protein is CASSVLSNGGYTF. The CDR3 DNA reads TGTGCCAGCAGCGTCCTATCCAACGGTGGCTACACCTTC.

In its sample, this clonotype was seen a few times. The J gene is TRBJ2-5, the V gene TRBV7-6; the D is unclear. CDR3 length equals 12 residues. The V and J ends lost 5 bases and 9 bases respectively, with 13 bases between them. Germline V CDR1 and CDR2: SGHVS, FNYEAQ. DNA for the CDR3: TGTGCCAGCAGCCAGGTGGATCGGGCCCAGTACTTC. Amino acid sequence: CASSQVDRAQYF.

For this clonotype: Being one base from a much bigger clone, this may be a read error. The chain employs TRBV20-1 and TRBJ1-2; D perhaps matches TRBD1 (5 bases). Germline lookup yields CDR1 DFQATT and CDR2 SNEGSKA (reference sequence). V lost 5 bases to trimming and J lost 7 bases, with 17 bases between them. This CDR3 is 13 amino acids long. The CDR3 DNA reads as TGCAGTGCTCTTGGCAGGGAGGCGGGTGGCTACACCTTC. This codes for CSALGREAGGYTF.

The chain recombines TRBV9 with TRBJ1-4; 10 nucleotides agree with TRBD1. The CDR3 extends over 17 amino acids. Trimming at V came to 5 bases and at J to 7 bases, leaving 14 bases not matched to a gene. Looked up from germline, CDR1 is SGDLS and CDR2 is YYNGEE. The CDR3 DNA follows: TGTGCCAGCAGTAAGATGGGACAGGGGACCCTTAGTGAAAAACTGTTTTTT. Residues: CASSKMGQGTLSEKLFF. The full variable domain, with the rest looked up from reference TRBV9 and TRBJ1-4, is DSGVTQTPKHLITATGQRVTLRCSPRSGDLSVYWYQQSLDQGLQFLIQYYNGEERAKGNILERFSAQQFPDLHSELNLSSLELGDSALYFCASSKMGQGTLSEKLFFGSGTQLSVL.

This clonotype occurred a few times. The chain recombines TRBV3-1 with TRBJ2-6; no clear D gene. V was cut by 2 bases and J by 2 bases, with 7 bases left in between. CDR1 and CDR2 (germline): LGHDT, YNNKEL (reference sequence). This CDR3 spans 15 amino acids. In DNA form, the CDR3 reads TGTGCCAGCAGCCAAAGGGCGGCTGGGGCCAACGTCCTGACTTTC. Its translation is CASSQRAAGANVLTF.

The rearrangement joins TRBV7-2 to TRBJ2-3, with D perhaps matching TRBD2 (6 bases). V was cut by 0 bases and J by 6 bases, with 16 bases left in between. Per the germline V gene, CDR1 is SGHTA and CDR2 is FQGNSA. This CDR3 spans 16 amino acids. The CDR3 sequence is CASSLAVGGTGDTQYF. Here the CDR3 DNA reads TGTGCCAGCAGCTTAGCGGTCGGGGGTACCGGGGATACGCAGTATTTT.

The genes are TRBV10-3 and TRBJ2-5; D gene unclear. Trimming stripped 7 bases from V and 12 bases from J, with 15 bases between. CDR3 length equals 11 residues. CDR1 ENHRY and CDR2 SYGVKD come from the germline V gene. The DNA of the CDR3 is TGTGCCATCAATAACGGCTTAGTCGAGTACTTC. Translated, it gives CAINNGLVEYF.

The rearrangement joins TRBV13 to TRBJ2-3; the match to TRBD1 covers 8 bases. Germline trimming cut 5 bases from V and 4 bases from J; bases unmatched to any gene: 5. Looked up from germline, CDR1 is PRHDT and CDR2 is FYEKMQ (reference sequence). CDR3 size: 14 residues. The DNA of the CDR3 is TGTGCCAGCAGCGCAGACAGGGGTGCAGATACGCAGTATTTT. Its translation: CASSADRGADTQYF.

The chain carries TRBV20-1 and TRBJ2-3; TRBD2 matches at 9 bases. Germline CDR1 DFQATT, CDR2 SNEGSKA (reference sequence). V gave up 5 bases and J gave up 2 bases; unmatched junction bases: 5. CDR3 length equals 14 residues. This CDR3 is CSAVQRGATDTQYF. As DNA, the CDR3 is TGCAGTGCTGTCCAGCGGGGGGCCACAGATACGCAGTATTTT.

The V gene is TRBV6-5, the J gene TRBJ2-7; 8 nucleotides align to TRBD2. The J call is in doubt because the DNA end fits TRBJ2-5 better. Germline CDR1 is MNHEY and CDR2 is SVGAGI. The CDR3 has 15 amino acids. Written as DNA, the CDR3 is TGTGCCAGCACCCCGTCCGGGACTAGAACGGAGACCCAGTACTTC. Translation: CASTPSGTRTETQYF.

This clonotype was counted a few times. This chain joins TRBV29-1 and TRBJ2-3; D is undetermined. V was pared by 2 bases and J by 1 base, with 10 bases between. Germline V gene lookup returns CDR1 SQVTM and CDR2 ANQGSEA. CDR3 length: 14 amino acids. DNA of the CDR3: TGCAGCGTTGAAAGGCAGCAGCGCACAGATACGCAGTATTTT. Encoded protein: CSVERQQRTDTQYF.

The CDR3 region has the DNA TGTGCTAGTGGTTTGGGCCGAGCGGGTCAAGAGACCCAGTACTTC. Translated: CASGLGRAGQETQYF. This chain connects TRBV12-5 to TRBJ2-5, with D perhaps matching TRBD2 (6 bases). There are 15 residues in the CDR3. Germline V gene data show CDR1 as LGHNT and CDR2 as FRNRAP. The V end was cut by 1 base, the J end by 2 bases, with 11 bases between.

This clonotype was seen ten or more times. V usage is TRBV9 and J usage is TRBJ2-6, with D possibly being TRBD1 (5 bases). CDR3 length equals 17 residues. CDR1 SGDLS and CDR2 YYNGEE come from the germline V gene. V was shortened by 0 bases and J by 4 bases, with 14 bases between the two germline ends. The CDR3 DNA follows: TGTGCCAGCAGCGTAGCCTTTGGGGCGGCCGGGGCCAACGTCCTGACTTTC. Translating gives CASSVAFGAAGANVLTF.

In this sample, this clonotype turned up a few times. The gene calls are TRBV14 and TRBJ1-2; D is undetermined. Germline CDR1 SGHDN, CDR2 FVKESK. The CDR3 has 13 amino acids. V lost 4 bases to trimming and J lost 4 bases, with 10 bases between them. CDR3 nucleotide sequence: TGTGCCAGCAGCCCGGATCTGAGCTATGGCTACACCTTC. Translation: CASSPDLSYGYTF.

This sequence joins TRBV9 and TRBJ2-1; D unresolved. There are 16 residues in the CDR3. Per germline, CDR1 SGDLS and CDR2 YYNGEE. The ends were cut back, 0 bases at V and 3 bases at J, with 13 bases in the middle. The CDR3 DNA follows: TGTGCCAGCAGCGTAGGCGGCGGCCCCAACTACAATGAGCAGTTCTTC. Residues: CASSVGGGPNYNEQFF. The variable domain in full, with the rest retrieved from reference TRBV9 and TRBJ2-1, is DSGVTQTPKHLITATGQRVTLRCSPRSGDLSVYWYQQSLDQGLQFLIQYYNGEERAKGNILERFSAQQFPDLHSELNLSSLELGDSALYFCASSVGGGPNYNEQFFGPGTRLTVL.

The J gene is TRBJ2-3, the V gene TRBV6-5; TRBD1 aligns across 7 bases. Germline CDR1 reads MNHEY; CDR2 reads SVGAGI. V lost 4 bases and J lost 5; bases outside the gene matches: 9. The CDR3 runs to 15 residues. The CDR3: CASSFRDRGQDTQYF. Here the CDR3 DNA reads TGTGCCAGCAGTTTCCGGGATAGGGGGCAAGATACGCAGTATTTT.